This T cell receptor (beta chain) was sequenced in a study of CD8+CD57+ T cells in acquired aplastic anemia. The authors sequenced patients whose flow cytometry had shown CD8+CD57+ cell expansion. By the time of blood sampling, patients had still received no therapy. TCR beta VDJ and CDR3 profiling used genomic DNA as template. A single record per CDR3 protein comes from TCRdb applying MiXCR to the reads. The data hold more than 250,000 distinct CDR3 sequences, with about 80% observed a single time. Trimming removed 5 bases from V and 7 bases from J; junction bases left unmatched: 11. This CDR3 contains 15 residues. Germline CDR1 and CDR2: SEHNR and FQNEAQ (reference sequence).

J is TRBJ2-3 and V is TRBV7-9; 8 nucleotides line up with TRBD1. Sequenced material: sorted CD4+, CD8+, or CD8+CD57+ T cells (not recorded which) from PBMCs. This receptor was identified in a human donor with aplastic anemia. The CDR3: CASSPGDRGYYTQYF. The DNA of the CDR3 is TGTGCCAGCAGCCCTGGTGACAGGGGATACTATACGCAGTATTTT.